This TCR beta chain was found in a study of breast tumors, draining lymph nodes, adjacent tissues. The table lists this clonotype with a few counts. What it binds is unknown. A much larger clone is a single base away; this may be a read error. Study-wide points: Luminal-like breast cancer showed significantly greater tumor-nontumor repertoire similarity than basal-like breast cancer did. Tumor repertoires ranked between lymph nodes and nontumor tissue in diversity, with V and J gene preferences. Most tumor T cells seemingly derive from lymph node, then expand in tumor.

Samples came from axillary lymph nodes draining the breast cancer. This CDR3 comprises 13 residues. CDR1 is SEHNR and CDR2 is FQNEAQ in the germline V gene (reference sequence). Using its own MiXCR run on the multiplex PCR reads, TCRdb lists one record per CDR3 protein. The sample has around 250,000 distinct CDR3 sequences, less than 40% seen once. The sequenced sample was axillary lymph node tissue. The genes are TRBV7-9 and TRBJ2-1, with D possibly TRBD1 on 5 matching bases. This clonotype was obtained from a female donor with breast cancer. Some clones in this sample may be carry-over from other donors' samples. Here the CDR3 DNA reads TGTTCCAGCAGCTTGACAGCCTACAATGAGCAGTTCTTC. Its translation is CSSSLTAYNEQFF.